This T cell receptor (beta chain) was recorded in a study of molecular identifiers for immune sequencing clone quantification. On the study more broadly: The replicates split RNA from around 20,000 or 100,000 naive CD8 cells five ways and sequenced four.

In this sample, this clonotype turned up many times. Antigen specificity is unknown. Sorting defined naive CD8 T cells as CD8+CD4-CCR7+CD45RA+. Germline assignment: CDR1 SGHKS and CDR2 YYEKEE (reference sequence). This CDR3 is built from 15 residues. Trimming cost V 0 bases and J 2 bases, with 12 bases left between them. Using its own MiXCR run on the PCR reads, TCRdb lists one record per CDR3 protein. The data hold around 480,000 distinct CDR3 sequences, with about a fifth observed a single time. Study-wide points: In naive cells, clones above 20 RNA copies held under 1% of molecules, whereas in effector cells they held over 97%.

The source material was naive CD8+ T cells from blood, with Jurkat cell RNA spiked in. Subset denoted: FACS-sorted CD8+CD4-CCR7+CD45RA+ naive T cells. This rearrangement joins TRBV5-5 to TRBJ2-7, with D perhaps matching TRBD1 (6 bases). The sequence was obtained from a human donor in good health. Some libraries in this study had Jurkat cell RNA spiked in. CDR3: CASSLDRTATYEQYF. CDR3 sequence (DNA): TGTGCCAGCAGCTTGGACCGGACAGCAACCTACGAGCAGTACTTC.